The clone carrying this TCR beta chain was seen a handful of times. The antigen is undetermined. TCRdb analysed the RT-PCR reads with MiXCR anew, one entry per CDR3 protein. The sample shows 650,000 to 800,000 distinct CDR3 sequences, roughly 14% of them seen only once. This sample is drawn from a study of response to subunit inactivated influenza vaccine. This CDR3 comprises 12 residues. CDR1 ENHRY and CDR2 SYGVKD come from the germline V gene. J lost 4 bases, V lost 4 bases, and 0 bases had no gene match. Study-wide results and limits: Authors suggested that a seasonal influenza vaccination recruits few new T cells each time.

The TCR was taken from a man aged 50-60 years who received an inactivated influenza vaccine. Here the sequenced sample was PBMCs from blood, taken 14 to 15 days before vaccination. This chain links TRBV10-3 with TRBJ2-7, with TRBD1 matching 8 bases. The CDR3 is CAISGTGYEQYF. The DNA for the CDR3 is TGTGCCATCAGTGGGACAGGGTACGAGCAGTACTTC.